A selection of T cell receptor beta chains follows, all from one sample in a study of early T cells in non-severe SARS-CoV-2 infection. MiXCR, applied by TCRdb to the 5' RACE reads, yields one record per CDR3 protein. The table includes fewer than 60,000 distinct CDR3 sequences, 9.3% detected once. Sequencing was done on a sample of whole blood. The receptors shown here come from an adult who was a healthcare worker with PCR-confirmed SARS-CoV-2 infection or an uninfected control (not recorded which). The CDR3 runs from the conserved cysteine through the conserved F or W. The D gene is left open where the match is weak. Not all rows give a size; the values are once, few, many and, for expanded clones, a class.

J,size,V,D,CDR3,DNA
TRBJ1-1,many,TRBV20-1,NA,CSATQGMNTEAFF,TGCAGTGCTACACAGGGTATGAACACTGAAGCTTTCTTT
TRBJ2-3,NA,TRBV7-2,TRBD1,CASSPTSGGSDTQYF,TGTGCCAGCAGCCCAACATCAGGGGGCTCGGATACGCAGTATTTT
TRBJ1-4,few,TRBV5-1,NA,CASSLGHKNQEKLFF,TGCGCCAGCAGCTTGGGGCACAAGAACCAAGAAAAACTGTTTTTT
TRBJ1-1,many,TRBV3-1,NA,CASSQAQSNTEAFF,TGTGCCAGCAGCCAAGCACAGTCGAACACTGAAGCTTTCTTT
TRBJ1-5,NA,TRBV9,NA,CASSAGGAVNQPQHF,TGTGCCAGCAGCGCTGGGGGGGCAGTTAATCAGCCCCAGCATTTT
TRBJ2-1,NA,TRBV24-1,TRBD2,CATSDPSGGSIDEQFF,TGTGCCACCAGTGATCCATCCGGCGGGAGTATTGATGAGCAGTTCTTC
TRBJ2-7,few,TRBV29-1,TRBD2,CSVEASLLSGRAGAYEQYF,TGCAGCGTTGAGGCCTCCCTCCTCAGCGGGAGGGCCGGGGCCTACGAGCAGTACTTC
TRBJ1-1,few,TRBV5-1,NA,CASSSLSYTEAFF,TGCGCCAGCAGCTCGCTCAGTTACACTGAAGCTTTCTTT
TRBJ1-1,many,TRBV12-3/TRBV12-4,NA,CASSYWNTEAFF,TGTGCCAGCAGTTACTGGAACACTGAAGCTTTCTTT
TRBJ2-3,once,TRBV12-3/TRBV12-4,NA,CASSSYHSTDTQYF,TGTGCCAGCAGTTCATACCATTCCACAGATACGCAGTATTTT
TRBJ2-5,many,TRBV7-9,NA,CASSRMGPEMGTQYF,TGTGCCAGCAGCCGGATGGGACCGGAGATGGGGACCCAGTACTTC
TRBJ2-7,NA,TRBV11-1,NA,CASSPNRDYEQYF,TGTGCCAGCAGCCCAAACCGGGACTACGAGCAGTACTTC
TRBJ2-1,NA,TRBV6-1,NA,CASSEALEGLPYNEQFF,TGTGCCAGCAGTGAAGCGCTGGAAGGGCTCCCCTACAATGAGCAGTTCTTC
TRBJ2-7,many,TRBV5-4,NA,CASSVDNYEQYF,TGTGCCAGCAGCGTGGACAACTACGAGCAGTACTTC
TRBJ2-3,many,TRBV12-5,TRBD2,CASGFRTSGRPDTQYF,TGTGCTAGTGGTTTCCGGACTAGCGGGAGGCCAGATACGCAGTATTTT
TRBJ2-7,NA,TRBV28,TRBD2,CASRASGTTYEQYF,TGTGCCAGCAGGGCTAGCGGTACCACCTACGAGCAGTACTTC
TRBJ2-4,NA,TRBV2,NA,CASRAGLAKNIQYF,TGTGCCAGCAGGGCGGGGCTAGCCAAAAACATTCAGTACTTC
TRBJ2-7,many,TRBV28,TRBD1,CASSLAVRDRGPYEQYF,TGTGCCAGCAGTTTAGCCGTTCGGGACAGGGGACCCTACGAGCAGTACTTC
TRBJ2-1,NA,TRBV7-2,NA,CAIRHEDNEQFF,TGTGCCATCAGACACGAGGACAATGAGCAGTTCTTC
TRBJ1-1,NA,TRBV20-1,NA,CSARKPRTSKAFF,TGCAGTGCTAGAAAACCTAGGACATCGAAAGCTTTCTTT
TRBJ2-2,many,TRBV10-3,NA,CAISDTDTGELFF,TGTGCCATCAGTGATACAGACACCGGGGAGCTGTTTTTT
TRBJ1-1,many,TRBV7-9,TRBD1,CASSRGQGEAFF,TGTGCCAGCAGCCGGGGACAGGGTGAAGCTTTCTTT
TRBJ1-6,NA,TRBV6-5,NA,CASSYSTWGAVNSPLHF,TGTGCCAGCAGTTACTCGACTTGGGGGGCTGTTAATTCACCCCTCCACTTT
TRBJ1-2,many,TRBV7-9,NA,CASSLALGNYGYTF,TGTGCCAGCAGCTTAGCCCTGGGTAACTATGGCTACACCTTC
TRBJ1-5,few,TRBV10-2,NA,CASSEGGSNQPQHF,TGCGCCAGCAGTGAAGGGGGTAGCAATCAGCCCCAGCATTTT
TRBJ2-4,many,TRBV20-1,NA,CSVWAGNIQYF,TGCAGTGTCTGGGCCGGGAACATTCAGTACTTC
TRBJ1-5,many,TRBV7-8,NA,CASSLVGGNILSNQPQHF,TGTGCCAGCAGCTTAGTAGGGGGTAATATTTTGAGCAATCAGCCCCAGCATTTT
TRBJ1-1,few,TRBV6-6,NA,CASSMNTEAFF,TGTGCCAGCAGTATGAACACTGAAGCTTTCTTT
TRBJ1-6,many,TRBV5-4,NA,CASTRAGWTNSPLHF,TGTGCCAGCACGAGGGCAGGGTGGACGAATTCACCCCTCCACTTT
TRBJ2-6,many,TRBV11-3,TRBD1,CASSLTGTGGSGANVLTF,TGTGCCAGCAGCCTTACCGGGACAGGGGGATCTGGGGCCAACGTCCTGACTTTC
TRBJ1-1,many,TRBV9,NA,CASSVGPARSTEAFF,TGTGCCAGCAGCGTAGGGCCAGCCCGAAGTACTGAAGCTTTCTTT
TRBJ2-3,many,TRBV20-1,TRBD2,CSATSNRGRGTDTQYF,TGCAGTGCTACCTCGAATCGCGGGAGAGGCACAGATACGCAGTATTTT
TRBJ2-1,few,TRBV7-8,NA,CASSLAIEQFF,TGTGCCAGCAGCTTAGCTATTGAGCAGTTCTTC
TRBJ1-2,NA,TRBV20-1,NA,CSARVGSNNYGYTF,TGCAGTGCTAGGGTAGGGAGCAATAACTATGGCTACACCTTC
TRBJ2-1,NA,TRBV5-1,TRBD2,CASSYEGSSGNEQFF,TGCGCCAGCAGCTACGAGGGGTCTAGCGGAAATGAGCAGTTCTTC